The source of this TCR beta chain is a study of beta chain features in type 1 diabetes. The CDR3 has 15 amino acids. CDR1 is SGHRS and CDR2 is YFSETQ in the germline V gene. V was pared by 5 bases and J by 5 bases, with 16 bases between. Markers CD45RO/CCR7/CD25/CD127/CD95/CD27 served to sort CD4+ naive, central memory, regulatory and stem cell-like memory cells. Study findings and constraints: Type 1 diabetes patients had fewer VDJ junction insertions and more deletions. A moderate, significant TCRB CDR3 shortening appeared in type 1 diabetes across four CD4+ subsets. In comparison with healthy donors, patients had naive, central memory and Treg TCRB repertoires that appeared more similar.

Reverse transcription of all isolated RNA meant that expressed TCRB transcripts were sequenced. TCRdb keeps only in-frame clones here, not all; method: immunoSEQ multiplex PCR. The sample has tens of thousands of clones, around 68% seen once. In the case of this clone: What it recognizes is unknown.

Material for sequencing was Tregs from blood. The TCR originated in a man between 18 and 35 years old with type 1 diabetes. The genes are TRBV5-1 and TRBJ1-4, with D unresolved. CDR3 sequence: CASRDLTAGNEKLFF. The CDR3 DNA reads TGCGCCAGCAGGGACCTGACGGCGGGAAATGAAAAACTGTTTTTT. Variable domain in full (rest from reference TRBV5-1 and TRBJ1-4): KAGVTQTPRYLIKTRGQQVTLSCSPISGHRSVSWYQQTPGQGLQFLFEYFSETQRNKGNFPGRFSGRQFSNSRSEMNVSTLELGDSALYLCASRDLTAGNEKLFFGSGTQLSVL.